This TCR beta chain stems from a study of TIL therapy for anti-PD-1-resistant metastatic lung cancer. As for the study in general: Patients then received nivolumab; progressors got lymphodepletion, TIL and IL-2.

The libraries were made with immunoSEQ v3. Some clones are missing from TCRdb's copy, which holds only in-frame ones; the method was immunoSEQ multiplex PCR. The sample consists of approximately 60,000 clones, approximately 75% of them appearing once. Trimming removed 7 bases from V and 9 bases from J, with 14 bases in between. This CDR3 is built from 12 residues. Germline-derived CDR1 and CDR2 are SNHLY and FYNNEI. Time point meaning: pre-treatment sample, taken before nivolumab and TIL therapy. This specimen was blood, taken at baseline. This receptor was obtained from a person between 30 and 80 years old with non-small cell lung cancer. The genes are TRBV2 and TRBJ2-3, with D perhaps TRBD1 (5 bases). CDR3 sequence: CASTRAGTTQYF. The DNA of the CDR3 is TGTGCCAGCACCAGGGCCGGAACCACGCAGTATTTT.